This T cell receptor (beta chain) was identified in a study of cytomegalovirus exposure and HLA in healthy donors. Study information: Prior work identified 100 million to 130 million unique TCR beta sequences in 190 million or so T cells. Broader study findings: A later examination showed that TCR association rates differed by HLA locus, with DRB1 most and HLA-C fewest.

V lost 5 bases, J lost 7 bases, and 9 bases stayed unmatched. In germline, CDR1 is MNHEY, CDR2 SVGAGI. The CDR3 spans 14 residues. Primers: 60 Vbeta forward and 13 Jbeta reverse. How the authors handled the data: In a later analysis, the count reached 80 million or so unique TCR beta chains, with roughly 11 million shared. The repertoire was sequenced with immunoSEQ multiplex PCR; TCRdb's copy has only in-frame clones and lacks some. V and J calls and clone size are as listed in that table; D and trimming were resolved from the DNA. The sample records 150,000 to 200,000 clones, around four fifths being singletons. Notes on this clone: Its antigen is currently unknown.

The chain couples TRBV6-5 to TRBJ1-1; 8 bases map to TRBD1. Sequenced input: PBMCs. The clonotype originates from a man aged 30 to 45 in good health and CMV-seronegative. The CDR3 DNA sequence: TGTGCCAGCAGTGGAATCCCCGGGACAGGTGAAGCTTTCTTT. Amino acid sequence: CASSGIPGTGEAFF.